This is a list of T cell receptor beta chains from one sample in a study of T-cell reconstitution after alpha-beta-depleted transplantation in children. TCRdb re-analysed the PCR reads in MiXCR, keeping a single row per CDR3 protein. Altogether about 170,000 distinct CDR3 sequences are present, approximately 12% being singletons, with the ten largest covering around 14%. Specimen: PBMCs, collected before TCRalphabeta/CD19-depleted stem cell transplant. The receptors were sampled from a boy aged 2 to 9 with acute myeloid leukemia, due to receive a stem cell transplant. Each CDR3 is given with its conserved first and last residue. The D gene is left open where the match is weak. Some rows mark clone size as missing; the rest say once, few, many or name a class of expanded clone.

d_gene	abundance	v_gene	j_gene	CDR3aa	CDR3nt
TRBD1	many	TRBV18	TRBJ2-1	CASARDRGPGDEQFF	TGTGCCAGCGCTCGGGACAGGGGCCCGGGGGATGAGCAGTTCTTC
TRBD2	many	TRBV5-1	TRBJ2-1	CASSFLAGAGYNEQFF	TGCGCCAGCAGCTTCCTAGCGGGAGCGGGGTACAATGAGCAGTTCTTC
-	many	TRBV28	TRBJ2-7	CASSTLWGDEQYF	TGTGCCAGCAGCACCCTGTGGGGCGACGAGCAGTACTTC
TRBD1	many	TRBV12-3/TRBV12-4	TRBJ2-3	CASSSGTGTTDTQYF	TGTGCCAGCAGCTCCGGGACAGGGACGACAGATACGCAGTATTTT
-	many	TRBV2	TRBJ2-3	CASTRSDTQYF	TGTGCCAGCACGCGGTCTGATACGCAGTATTTT
-	many	TRBV10-1	TRBJ2-6	CASSESGANVLTF	TGCGCCAGCAGTGAGTCTGGGGCCAACGTCCTGACTTTC
-	-	TRBV7-6	TRBJ1-6	CASSLHPPGQGSSSYNSPLHF	TGTGCTAGCAGCTTACATCCCCCAGGGCAGGGGTCGAGCTCCTATAATTCACCCCTCCACTTT
-	few	TRBV12-3/TRBV12-4	TRBJ1-3	CATASGGLGNTIYF	TGTGCCACCGCCTCGGGGGGCCTCGGAAACACCATATATTTT
-	many	TRBV5-1	TRBJ1-1	CASSLDPRRGAFF	TGCGCCAGCAGCTTGGACCCACGGCGGGGAGCTTTCTTT
TRBD1	many	TRBV28	TRBJ2-7	CASSLKGTDYYEQYF	TGTGCCAGCAGTTTAAAGGGGACAGATTACTACGAGCAGTACTTC
-	many	TRBV5-5	TRBJ2-3	CASSRRMNTQYF	TGTGCCAGCAGTAGAAGAATGAATACGCAGTATTTT
-	many	TRBV2	TRBJ2-1	CASSPDFYNEQFF	TGTGCCAGCAGTCCAGACTTCTACAATGAGCAGTTCTTC
TRBD2	many	TRBV10-3	TRBJ2-3	CAISGGTTSTDTQYF	TGTGCCATCAGTGGAGGGACTACCTCCACAGATACGCAGTATTTT
TRBD2	-	TRBV12-3/TRBV12-4	TRBJ2-5	CASSKVAGVWETQYF	TGTGCCAGCAGTAAGGTAGCGGGAGTGTGGGAGACCCAGTACTTC
TRBD1	many	TRBV7-2	TRBJ2-2	CASSLIVGQGSGELFF	TGTGCCAGCAGCTTAATCGTGGGACAGGGGTCCGGGGAGCTGTTTTTT
-	many	TRBV5-1	TRBJ2-7	CASSLEGHSYEQYF	TGCGCCAGCAGCTTGGAGGGCCACTCCTACGAGCAGTACTTC
TRBD2	-	TRBV29-1	TRBJ2-1	CSVVGAGALNEQFF	TGCAGCGTCGTCGGAGCGGGAGCCTTGAATGAGCAGTTCTTC
TRBD2	many	TRBV27	TRBJ2-1	CASSLPTSGGFNEQFF	TGTGCCAGCAGTCTCCCCACTAGCGGGGGGTTCAATGAGCAGTTCTTC
-	many	TRBV20-1	TRBJ1-6	CSARDRRQTNSPLHF	TGCAGTGCTAGAGATCGGCGGCAGACTAATTCACCCCTCCACTTT
-	many	TRBV7-6	TRBJ2-5	CASSLSGLPFQETQYF	TGTGCCAGCAGCTTATCGGGGTTACCCTTCCAAGAGACCCAGTACTTC
-	-	TRBV25-1	TRBJ2-5	CASSGGGRPQETQYF	TGTGCCAGCAGTGGCGGGGGCAGACCCCAAGAGACCCAGTACTTC
TRBD2	many	TRBV7-2	TRBJ2-7	CASSLSSGKISYEQYF	TGTGCCAGCAGCTTATCTAGCGGGAAAATATCCTACGAGCAGTACTTC
-	many	TRBV27	TRBJ2-1	CASEGPVGDEQFF	TGTGCCAGCGAGGGACCAGTTGGCGATGAGCAGTTCTTC
TRBD1	many	TRBV5-1	TRBJ2-3	CASRGLGTGGDTQYF	TGCGCCAGCAGGGGCTTGGGGACAGGGGGAGATACGCAGTATTTT
-	many	TRBV5-1	TRBJ1-1	CASSLDRATEAFF	TGCGCCAGCAGCTTGGACAGGGCCACTGAAGCTTTCTTT
-	many	TRBV5-1	TRBJ2-6	CASSSAGITGANVLTF	TGCGCCAGCAGCTCGGCAGGGATCACTGGGGCCAACGTCCTGACTTTC
-	many	TRBV6-1	TRBJ1-5	CASSPQGGQPQHF	TGTGCCAGCAGCCCCCAGGGAGGCCAGCCCCAGCATTTT
-	many	TRBV20-1	TRBJ1-1	CSARSQMNTEAFF	TGCAGTGCTAGATCTCAAATGAACACTGAAGCTTTCTTT
-	once	TRBV13	TRBJ2-1	CASSNTLGDTSSSYNEQFF	TGTGCCAGCAGCAACACCCTAGGGGACACCTCCAGCTCCTACAATGAGCAGTTCTTC
-	many	TRBV7-3	TRBJ2-3	CASSLTWATDTQYF	TGTGCCAGCAGCTTAACCTGGGCCACAGATACGCAGTATTTT
TRBD2	many	TRBV5-6	TRBJ2-3	CASRVAGGLSDTQYF	TGTGCCAGCAGAGTAGCGGGGGGGCTGTCAGATACGCAGTATTTT
-	many	TRBV5-1	TRBJ1-1	CASSLDPGQGTEAFF	TGCGCCAGCAGCTTGGACCCGGGGCAGGGCACTGAAGCTTTCTTT
-	many	TRBV30	TRBJ1-4	CACGAVKGGEKLFF	TGTGCCTGTGGGGCTGTCAAGGGTGGGGAAAAACTGTTTTTT
TRBD2	many	TRBV3-1	TRBJ2-3	CASSRRTSGKGDTQYF	TGTGCCAGCAGCCGCCGGACTAGCGGGAAAGGAGATACGCAGTATTTT
-	many	TRBV12-3/TRBV12-4	TRBJ2-7	CASSLLSRNSYEQYF	TGTGCCAGCAGTTTACTTTCCAGGAACTCCTACGAGCAGTACTTC
TRBD2	many	TRBV7-9	TRBJ2-5	CASSSPGLVETQYF	TGTGCCAGCAGTTCACCGGGACTAGTAGAGACCCAGTACTTC
-	many	TRBV27	TRBJ1-6	CASSLYNSPLHF	TGTGCCAGCAGTTTATATAATTCACCCCTCCACTTT
-	many	TRBV29-1	TRBJ1-5	CSVVGVPNQPQHF	TGCAGCGTTGTTGGGGTCCCCAATCAGCCCCAGCATTTT
-	many	TRBV20-1	TRBJ2-5	CSARGPGTQETQYF	TGCAGTGCTAGGGGTCCGGGGACACAAGAGACCCAGTACTTC
TRBD1	many	TRBV5-1	TRBJ2-3	CASSVGQGVADTQYF	TGCGCCAGCAGCGTGGGACAGGGTGTGGCAGATACGCAGTATTTT
TRBD2	many	TRBV5-1	TRBJ2-3	CASSPPLAGGPDTQYF	TGCGCCAGCAGCCCTCCCCTAGCGGGGGGGCCAGATACGCAGTATTTT